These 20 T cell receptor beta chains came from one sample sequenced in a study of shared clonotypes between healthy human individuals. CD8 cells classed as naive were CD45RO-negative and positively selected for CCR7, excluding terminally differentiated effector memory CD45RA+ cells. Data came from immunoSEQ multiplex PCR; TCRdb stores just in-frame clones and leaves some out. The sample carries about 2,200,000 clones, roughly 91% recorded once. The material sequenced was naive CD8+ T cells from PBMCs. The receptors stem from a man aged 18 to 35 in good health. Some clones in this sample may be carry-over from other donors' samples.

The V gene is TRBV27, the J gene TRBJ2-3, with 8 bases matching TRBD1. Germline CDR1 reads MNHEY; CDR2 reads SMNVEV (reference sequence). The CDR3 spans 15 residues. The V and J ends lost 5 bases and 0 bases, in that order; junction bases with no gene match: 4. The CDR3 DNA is TGTGCCAGCAGTCACCGGGACAGGAGCACAGATACGCAGTATTTT. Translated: CASSHRDRSTDTQYF.

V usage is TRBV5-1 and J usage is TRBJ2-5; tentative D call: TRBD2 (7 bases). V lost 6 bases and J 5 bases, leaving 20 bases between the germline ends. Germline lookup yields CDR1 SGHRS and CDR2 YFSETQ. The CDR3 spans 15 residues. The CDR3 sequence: CASTQGGGRRETQYF. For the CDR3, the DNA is TGCGCCAGCACCCAAGGGGGGGGTCGTCGGGAGACCCAGTACTTC.

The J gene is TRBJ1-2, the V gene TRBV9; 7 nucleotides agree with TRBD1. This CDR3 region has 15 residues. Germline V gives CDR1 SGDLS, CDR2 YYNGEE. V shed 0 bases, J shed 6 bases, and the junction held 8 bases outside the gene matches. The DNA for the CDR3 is TGTGCCAGCAGCGTAGGAGGGGGCAGGGGTGATGGCTACACCTTC. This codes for CASSVGGGRGDGYTF.

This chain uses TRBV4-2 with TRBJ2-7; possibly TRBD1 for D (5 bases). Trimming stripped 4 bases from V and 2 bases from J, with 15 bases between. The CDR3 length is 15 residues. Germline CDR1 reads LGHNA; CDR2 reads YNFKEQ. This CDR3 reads CASSLFSLDTYEQYF. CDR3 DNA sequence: TGTGCCAGCAGCCTATTTTCCCTGGACACCTACGAGCAGTACTTC.

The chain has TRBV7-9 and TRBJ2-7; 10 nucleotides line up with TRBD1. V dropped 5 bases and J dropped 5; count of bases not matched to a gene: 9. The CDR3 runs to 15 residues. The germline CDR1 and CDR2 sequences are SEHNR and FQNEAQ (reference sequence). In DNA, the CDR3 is TGTGCCAGCAGCCCCCCCGGACAGGGGGTTAACGAGCAGTACTTC. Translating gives CASSPPGQGVNEQYF.

The CDR3 coding sequence is TGTGCCAGCAGTCCTTCAATTGGGAGTAGGACCGGGGAGCTGTTTTTT. It codes for CASSPSIGSRTGELFF. This rearrangement joins TRBV27 to TRBJ2-2; D is perhaps TRBD2 (5 bases). V was trimmed by 5 bases and J by 5 bases, leaving 18 bases between them. The CDR3 spans 16 residues. Germline-derived CDR1 and CDR2 are MNHEY and SMNVEV (reference sequence).

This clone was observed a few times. CDR3 sequence: CASSGDRNTEAFF. The CDR3 DNA reads TGCGCCAGCAGCGGGGACAGGAACACTGAAGCTTTCTTT. The gene calls are TRBV5-1 and TRBJ1-1; 7 nucleotides agree with TRBD1. With 4 bases clipped from V and 1 base from J, the junction kept 1 base outside the gene matches. The CDR3 sequence is 13 residues long. CDR1 is SGHRS, CDR2 YFSETQ, per germline.

Here the CDR3 DNA reads TGTGCCAGCAGCCCCTACAGGGGCGGGCACAATGAGCAGTTCTTC. Protein sequence: CASSPYRGGHNEQFF. This chain links TRBV11-1 with TRBJ2-1; 7 bases are shared with TRBD1. Trimming removed 5 bases from V and 5 bases from J; junction bases left unmatched: 9. This CDR3 comprises 15 residues. Germline assignment: CDR1 SGHAT and CDR2 FQDESV (reference sequence).

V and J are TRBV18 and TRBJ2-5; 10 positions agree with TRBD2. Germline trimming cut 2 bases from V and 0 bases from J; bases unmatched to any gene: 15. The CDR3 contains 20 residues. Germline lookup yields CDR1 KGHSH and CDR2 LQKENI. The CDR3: CASSPISSGSPRSYQETQYF. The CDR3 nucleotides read TGTGCCAGCTCACCAATCTCTAGCGGGAGCCCTCGATCGTACCAAGAGACCCAGTACTTC.

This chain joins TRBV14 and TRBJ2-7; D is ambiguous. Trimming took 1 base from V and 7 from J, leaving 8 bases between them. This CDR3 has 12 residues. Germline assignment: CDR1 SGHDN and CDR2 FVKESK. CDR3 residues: CASSQVGVEQYF. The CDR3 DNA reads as TGTGCCAGCAGCCAAGTGGGTGTTGAGCAGTACTTC.

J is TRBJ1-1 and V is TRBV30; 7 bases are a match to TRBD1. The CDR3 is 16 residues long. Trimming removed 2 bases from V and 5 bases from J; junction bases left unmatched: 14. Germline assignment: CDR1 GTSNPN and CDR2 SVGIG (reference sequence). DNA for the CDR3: TGTGCCTGGAGTCCGAGGTATGGGGCAGGGGGTACTGAAGCTTTCTTT. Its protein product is CAWSPRYGAGGTEAFF.

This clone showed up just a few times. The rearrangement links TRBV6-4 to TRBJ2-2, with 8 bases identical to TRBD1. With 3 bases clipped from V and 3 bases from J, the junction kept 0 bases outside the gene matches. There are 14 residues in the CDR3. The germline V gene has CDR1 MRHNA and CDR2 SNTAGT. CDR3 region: CASSEQGDTGELFF. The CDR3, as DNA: TGTGCCAGCAGTGAACAGGGGGACACCGGGGAGCTGTTTTTT.

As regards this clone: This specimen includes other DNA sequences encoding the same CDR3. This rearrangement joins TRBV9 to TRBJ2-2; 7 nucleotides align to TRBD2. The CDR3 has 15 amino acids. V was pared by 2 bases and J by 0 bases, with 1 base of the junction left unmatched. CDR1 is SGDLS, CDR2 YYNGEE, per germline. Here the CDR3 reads CASSVGTTNTGELFF. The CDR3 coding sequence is TGTGCCAGCAGCGTTGGGACTACGAACACCGGGGAGCTGTTTTTT. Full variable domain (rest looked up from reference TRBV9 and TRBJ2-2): DSGVTQTPKHLITATGQRVTLRCSPRSGDLSVYWYQQSLDQGLQFLIQYYNGEERAKGNILERFSAQQFPDLHSELNLSSLELGDSALYFCASSVGTTNTGELFFGEGSRLTVL.

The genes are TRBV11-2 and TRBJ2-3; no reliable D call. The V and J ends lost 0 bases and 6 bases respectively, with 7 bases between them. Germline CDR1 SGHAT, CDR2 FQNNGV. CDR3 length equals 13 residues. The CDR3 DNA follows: TGTGCCAGCAGCTTAGAGTGGCGGGATACGCAGTATTTT. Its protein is CASSLEWRDTQYF.

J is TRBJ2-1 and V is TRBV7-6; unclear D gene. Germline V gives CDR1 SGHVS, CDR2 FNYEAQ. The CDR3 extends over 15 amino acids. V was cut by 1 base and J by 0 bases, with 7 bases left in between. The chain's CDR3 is CASSLGSVSYNEQFF. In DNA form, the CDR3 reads TGTGCCAGCAGCTTAGGGTCGGTCTCCTACAATGAGCAGTTCTTC.

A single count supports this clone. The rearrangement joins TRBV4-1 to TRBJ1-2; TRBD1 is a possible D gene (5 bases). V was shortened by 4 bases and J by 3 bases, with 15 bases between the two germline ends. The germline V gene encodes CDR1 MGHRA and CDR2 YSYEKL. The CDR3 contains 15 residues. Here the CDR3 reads CASSPQGRIDYGYTF. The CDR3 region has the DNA TGCGCCAGCAGCCCCCAGGGACGGATCGACTATGGCTACACCTTC.

CDR3 region: CASSPRAYSQETQYF. CDR3 DNA sequence: TGTGCCAGCTCACCCAGGGCCTACTCCCAAGAGACCCAGTACTTC. The rearrangement links TRBV18 to TRBJ2-5; weak D call: TRBD1 (5 bases). CDR3 length: 15 residues. Trimming removed 3 bases from V and 1 base from J, with 12 bases in between. Germline CDR1 is KGHSH and CDR2 is LQKENI.

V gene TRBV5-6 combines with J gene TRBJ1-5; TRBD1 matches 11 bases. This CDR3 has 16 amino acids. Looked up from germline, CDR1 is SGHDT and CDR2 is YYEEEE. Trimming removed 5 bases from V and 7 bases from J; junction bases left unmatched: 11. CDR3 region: CASSQDGTGGNQPQHF. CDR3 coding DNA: TGTGCCAGCAGTCAAGATGGGACAGGGGGAAACCAGCCCCAGCATTTT.

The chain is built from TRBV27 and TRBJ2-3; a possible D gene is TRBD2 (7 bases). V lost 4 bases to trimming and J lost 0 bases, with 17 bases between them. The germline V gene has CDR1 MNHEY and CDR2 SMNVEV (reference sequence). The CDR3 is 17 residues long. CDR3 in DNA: TGTGCCAGCAGTTGGTCTCCAGGGGAGGGGAGCACAGATACGCAGTATTTT. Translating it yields CASSWSPGEGSTDTQYF.

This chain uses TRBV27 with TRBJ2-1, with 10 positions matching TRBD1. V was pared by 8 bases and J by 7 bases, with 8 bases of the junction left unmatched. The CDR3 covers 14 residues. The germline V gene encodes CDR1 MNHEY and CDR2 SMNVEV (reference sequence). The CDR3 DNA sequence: TGTGCCAGCTCTTGGCCGGGACAGGGGAATGAGCAGTTCTTC. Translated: CASSWPGQGNEQFF.